These T cell receptor beta chains were read from a single sample in a study of cytomegalovirus exposure and HLA in healthy donors. Clones were read by immunoSEQ multiplex PCR, and TCRdb kept only the in-frame ones, dropping some. The table has roughly 200,000 clones, approximately 84% seen once. Sequenced input: PBMCs. All receptors derive from a woman aged 40-49 years in good health and CMV-seronegative. The CDR3 runs from the conserved cysteine through the conserved F or W. The D gene is left open where the match is weak. Clone size is not always given. Where it is, it says once, few, many or a class for expanded clones.

D gene | J gene | V gene | clone size | CDR3 DNA | CDR3 protein
. | TRBJ2-1 | TRBV7-2 | . | TGTGCCAGCAGCTTAGTACAGGGTGCTTCCAATGAGCAGTTCTTC | CASSLVQGASNEQFF
. | TRBJ2-5 | TRBV6-1 | once | TGTGCCAGCAGTTTAACACTCGAGGGGACCCAGTACTTC | CASSLTLEGTQYF
TRBD1 | TRBJ1-6 | TRBV4-2 | few | TGTGCCAGCAGCCAATCAGGGACAGGGGCGATCATCAATTCACCCCTCCACTTT | CASSQSGTGAIINSPLHF
TRBD1 | TRBJ1-1 | TRBV27 | . | TGTGCCAGCAGTGGACAGGGGAACACTGAAGCTTTCTTT | CASSGQGNTEAFF
TRBD2 | TRBJ2-5 | TRBV11-2 | . | TGTGCCAGCAGGGTATTGACGGGGCGGGGGGACGAGACCCAGTACTTC | CASRVLTGRGDETQYF
. | TRBJ1-2 | TRBV28 | . | TGTGCCAGCAGTCCCGACTGGGGCTACACCTTC | CASSPDWGYTF
. | TRBJ1-1 | TRBV7-8 | . | TGTGCCAGCAGCTTAGTGCAGGGTTCTGAAGCTTTCTTT | CASSLVQGSEAFF
. | TRBJ1-2 | TRBV6-1 | few | TGTGCCAGCAGCACCTCGGCGGGCAACTATGGCTACACCTTC | CASSTSAGNYGYTF
TRBD2 | TRBJ2-5 | TRBV2 | . | TGTGCCAGCGCCCCTTTCGGGGGGGCGATTACCACCAAAGAGACCCAGTACTTC | CASAPFGGAITTKETQYF
TRBD1 | TRBJ1-2 | TRBV18 | . | TGTGCCAGCTCACCACCCGGGACAGGGTACTATGGCTACACCTTC | CASSPPGTGYYGYTF
TRBD1 | TRBJ1-2 | TRBV6-1 | . | TGTGCCAGCAGTGCGACAGGGCTGGTTGGCTACACCTTC | CASSATGLVGYTF
. | TRBJ1-5 | TRBV25-1 | . | TGTGCCAGCAGTGCCGCCGGAGGCCAGCCCCAGCATTTT | CASSAAGGQPQHF
TRBD1 | TRBJ1-4 | TRBV9 | once | TGTGCCAGCAGCCTCGGACAGGGATCCGAAAAACTGTTTTTT | CASSLGQGSEKLFF
. | TRBJ2-1 | TRBV5-6 | few | TGTGCCAGCACCCAGTATGTTGGGCCGAGAAATGAGCAGTTCTTC | CASTQYVGPRNEQFF
TRBD1 | TRBJ1-2 | TRBV25-1 | . | TGTGCCAGCAGTGGGGGGACAGGTTTTTCCGGCTACACCTTC | CASSGGTGFSGYTF
TRBD1 | TRBJ1-5 | TRBV19 | . | TGTGCCAGTAGTGTGCCGGGACAGGTGAAACCCCAGCATTTT | CASSVPGQVKPQHF
. | TRBJ1-2 | TRBV2 | . | TGTGCCAGCAGTGAAGTTCAGGGAGGGTCGTATGGCTACACCTTC | CASSEVQGGSYGYTF
TRBD2 | TRBJ2-3 | TRBV11-3 | . | TGTGCCAGCAGCTCAGCTAGCGGGGGGGGAGAGGATACGCAGTATTTT | CASSSASGGGEDTQYF
. | TRBJ1-6 | TRBV2 | . | TGTGCCAGCAGTGACAGGACTACATTCAGTTCACCCCTCCACTTT | CASSDRTTFSSPLHF
. | TRBJ1-5 | TRBV5-5 | . | TGTGCCAGCAGGCTCCAGGGCGATCAGCCCCAGCATTTT | CASRLQGDQPQHF
TRBD2 | TRBJ2-7 | TRBV7-2 | once | TGTGCCAGCAGCTTAGAAAAGCGGGGGGCCCCCTACGAGCAGTACTTC | CASSLEKRGAPYEQYF
. | TRBJ2-7 | TRBV13 | . | TGTGCCAGCAGCTTATTTGGTGGGGGCCCCAACGAGCAGTACTTC | CASSLFGGGPNEQYF
. | TRBJ2-7 | TRBV4-1 | . | TGCGCCAGCAGCCAAGAAGGCAGGGAATACGACGAGCAGTACTTC | CASSQEGREYDEQYF
TRBD1 | TRBJ1-1 | TRBV19 | . | TGTGCCAGTATTCCGGGACAGGGGAGGCGAGAAGCTTTCTTT | CASIPGQGRREAFF
. | TRBJ2-1 | TRBV19 | . | TGTGCCAGTAGTCTGACCGGGACTCCTTGGGTCAATGAGCAGTTCTTC | CASSLTGTPWVNEQFF
. | TRBJ2-7 | TRBV10-3 | . | TGTGCCATCAGTGAAAGAGGGACAAGGAATAACGAGCAGTACTTC | CAISERGTRNNEQYF
TRBD2 | TRBJ2-3 | TRBV18 | . | TGTGCCAGCTCAGTACCTAGCGGGGGGCGAGGCACAGATACGCAGTATTTT | CASSVPSGGRGTDTQYF
TRBD2 | TRBJ2-2 | TRBV28 | . | TGTGCCAGCAGTTTCCCGCATAGCGGGGGGATGTTTTTT | CASSFPHSGGMFF
TRBD1 | TRBJ1-3 | TRBV11-2 | . | TGTGCCAGCAGCTCGGGACAGGGGACCGGAAACACCATATATTTT | CASSSGQGTGNTIYF
TRBD2 | TRBJ2-7 | TRBV7-6 | . | TGTGCCAGCAGCTTAGGCCCCACTAGCGGGGGGTACGAGCAGTACTTC | CASSLGPTSGGYEQYF
. | TRBJ1-2 | TRBV7-9 | . | TGTGCCAGCAGCTTTGGGGGGGACAACTATGGCTACACCTTC | CASSFGGDNYGYTF
. | TRBJ1-4 | TRBV4-1 | . | TGCGCCAGCACCCCCTTGAGTAACAATGAAAAACTGTTTTTT | CASTPLSNNEKLFF
. | TRBJ1-2 | TRBV9 | . | TGTGCCAGCAGCCTTCTCGACAGGTCGGTACCCTATGGCTACACCTTC | CASSLLDRSVPYGYTF
. | TRBJ1-1 | TRBV30 | . | TGTGCCTGGGCGCGATCGCGGGACACTGAAGCTTTCTTT | CAWARSRDTEAFF
. | TRBJ2-6 | TRBV19 | . | TGTGCCAGTAGGGGCCGACAAAGCGGGGCCAACGTCCTGACTTTC | CASRGRQSGANVLTF
. | TRBJ1-4 | TRBV30 | . | TGTGCCTGGAGCGGACAGTATAATGAAAAACTGTTTTTT | CAWSGQYNEKLFF
TRBD2 | TRBJ2-1 | TRBV5-6 | . | TGTGCCAGCAGCTGGGACTATCCCTACAATGAGCAGTTCTTC | CASSWDYPYNEQFF
. | TRBJ1-1 | TRBV4-2 | . | TGTGCCAGCAGCCAAGAGGGGCGGATGGACACTGAAGCTTTCTTT | CASSQEGRMDTEAFF
. | TRBJ2-2 | TRBV6-5 | . | TGTGCCAGCAGGCGACAGTCGAACACCGGGGAGCTGTTTTTT | CASRRQSNTGELFF
. | TRBJ1-5 | TRBV19 | . | TGTGCCAGTAGTATGAGGGTTGGGGACAAATTTTCCAATCAGCCCCAGCATTTT | CASSMRVGDKFSNQPQHF
TRBD1 | TRBJ1-1 | TRBV7-8 | . | TGTGCCAGCAGCGTCCCCGGGACAGGGGGGATGAACACTGAAGCTTTCTTT | CASSVPGTGGMNTEAFF
. | TRBJ1-1 | TRBV6-1 | . | TGTGCCAGCAGTACCCAGACAGGGAACACTGAAGCTTTCTTT | CASSTQTGNTEAFF
. | TRBJ1-5 | TRBV10-1 | . | TGCGCCAGCAGTGCGGACAGACACCTGCCCCAGCATTTT | CASSADRHLPQHF
. | TRBJ1-1 | TRBV29-1 | . | TGCAGCGCTCATTACAGGGTAACTGAAGCTTTCTTT | CSAHYRVTEAFF
. | TRBJ2-5 | TRBV6-1 | . | TGTGCCAGCAGTGACTGGGGGACTCAAGAGACCCAGTACTTC | CASSDWGTQETQYF
. | TRBJ1-1 | TRBV27 | . | TGTGCCAGCAGTTTATCGAGGAACACTGAAGCTTTCTTT | CASSLSRNTEAFF